The source of this TCR beta chain is a study of blood T cells in healthy people across ages. On this clonotype itself: Antigen specificity is unknown.

V was shortened by 0 bases and J by 6 bases, with 20 bases between the two germline ends. Germline lookup yields CDR1 DFQATT and CDR2 SNEGSKA (reference sequence). This CDR3 has 16 amino acids. PCR was performed a second time for about 7 to 11 cycles using a sample-barcoded 5' primer and a J-beta primer mix. Paired-end reads containing CDR3 totaled no fewer than 2.5 million for each sample. One entry per CDR3 protein results from TCRdb running MiXCR on the 5' RACE reads. This table has around 900,000 distinct CDR3 sequences, roughly 51% appearing once. Findings and limits, study-wide: Any conclusive comparison of naive versus antigen-experienced cells was prevented by using unsorted PBMCs.

The TCR was taken from a woman aged 55-69 years in good health. The chain links TRBV20-1 to TRBJ1-2, with D unresolved. The sample consisted of blood. CDR3 region: CSARDPSRPERNGYTF. CDR3 coding DNA: TGCAGTGCTAGAGATCCTTCAAGACCCGAGAGGAATGGCTACACCTTC.